These T cell receptor beta chains were read from a single sample in a study of T cell responses to AZD1222 COVID-19 vaccine. The protocol was immunoSEQ multiplex PCR, while the TCRdb copy is restricted to in-frame clones and leaves out a portion. This table has 80,000 or so clones, 90% to 95% appearing once. Here the sequenced sample was peripheral blood, taken on day 0 of MenACWY control vaccination. These receptors all come from an adult in good health. The CDR3 runs from the conserved cysteine through the conserved F or W.

V: TRBV3-1/TRBV3-2; J: TRBJ1-1; CDR3: CASSQVLQGARSTEAFF
V: TRBV9; J: TRBJ2-3; CDR3: CASSVEEGRGDTQYF
V: TRBV12-3/TRBV12-4; J: TRBJ2-3; CDR3: CASSRGRDTQYF
V: TRBV19; J: TRBJ1-5; CDR3: CASNPDRLGNQPQHF
V: TRBV6-5; J: TRBJ2-1; CDR3: CASSRRGLTNEQFF
V: TRBV6-5; J: TRBJ1-6; CDR3: CASSYGVEDSPLHF
V: TRBV29-1; J: TRBJ1-2; CDR3: CMGVENNYGYTF
V: TRBV19; J: TRBJ2-1; CDR3: CASSNQAGGSYNEQFF
V: TRBV2; J: TRBJ1-2; CDR3: CASYRRVGYTF
V: TRBV4-3; J: TRBJ2-3; CDR3: CASSLLGAGLVGTDTQYF
V: TRBV7-6; J: TRBJ2-1; CDR3: CASRPQRGWGEQFF
V: TRBV7-6; J: TRBJ1-4; CDR3: CASSPGTGGLEKLFF
V: TRBV19; J: TRBJ1-4; CDR3: CASSIASTATNEKLFF
V: TRBV12-3/TRBV12-4; J: TRBJ1-1; CDR3: CASSPGGRIEAFF
V: TRBV27; J: TRBJ2-6; CDR3: CASSLSPYSGANVLTF
V: TRBV6-1; J: TRBJ1-2; CDR3: CASSEQAPYGYTF
V: TRBV12-3/TRBV12-4; J: TRBJ2-3; CDR3: CASSPDYTQYF
V: TRBV6-1; J: TRBJ1-2; CDR3: CASSSAPAFNPLEF
V: TRBV20-1; J: TRBJ2-2; CDR3: CSASGPGELFF
V: TRBV11-2; J: TRBJ1-2; CDR3: CASSLAGGAGRDGYTF
V: TRBV28; J: TRBJ1-4; CDR3: CASRPGQTNEKLFF
V: TRBV19; J: TRBJ2-1; CDR3: CASSWGTSGRFEQFF
V: TRBV11-2; J: TRBJ1-2; CDR3: CASSPRRGDGGYTF
V: TRBV5-6; J: TRBJ1-4; CDR3: CASRSARRGTNEKLFF
V: TRBV6-1; J: TRBJ2-7; CDR3: CASSETPGQGRDEQYF
V: TRBV7-9; J: TRBJ1-4; CDR3: CASSTPPTAEKLFF
V: TRBV5-5; J: TRBJ1-1; CDR3: CASSEGRGLTEAFF